A single sample gave rise to the 21 T cell receptor beta chains below, sequenced in a study of CD8+ T cells in alopecia areata. Sequencing used cDNA as its template, made by extracting RNA and reverse transcribing it. Generated by immunoSEQ multiplex PCR, the TCRdb table keeps only in-frame clones and is missing some. The repertoire holds 180,000 or so clones, with roughly 64% as singletons. Described treatment: oral pan-JAK inhibitor, 5-10 mg twice daily. The sample was CD4+ T cells sorted from blood, taken at week 24, from a patient treated with tofacitinib. Receptors were obtained from a human donor with alopecia areata.

On this clone: Within the sample, other DNA sequences also encode this same CDR3. The genes are TRBV7-2 and TRBJ2-7; 7 bases line up with TRBD2. Per germline, CDR1 SGHTA and CDR2 FQGNSA. The CDR3 runs 15 residues. V shed 1 base and J 3 bases; nucleotides not matched to a gene: 6. The CDR3 bases are TGTGCCAGCAGCTTAGATTCGGGGGGTAGCTACGAGCAGTACTTC. Translated: CASSLDSGGSYEQYF. The full variable domain, rest sourced from reference TRBV7-2 and TRBJ2-7, is GAGVSQSPSNKVTEKGKDVELRCDPISGHTALYWYRQSLGQGLEFLIYFQGNSAPDKSGLPSDRFSAERTGGSVSTLTIQRTQQEDSAVYLCASSLDSGGSYEQYFGPGTRLTVT.

The chain combines TRBV7-9 with TRBJ1-1, with TRBD1 matching 10 bases. The CDR3 contains 15 residues. From germline, CDR1 is SEHNR and CDR2 FQNEAQ (reference sequence). Trimming took 1 base from V and 5 from J; bases not matched to a gene: 4. The CDR3 nucleotides are TGTGCCAGCAGCTTAGGGGGACAGGGGAGGACTGAAGCTTTCTTT. As protein: CASSLGGQGRTEAFF.

This clone was seen a handful of times. The chain combines TRBV2 with TRBJ2-7, with D unresolved. The CDR3 covers 14 residues. V shed 1 base and J shed 6 bases, with 13 bases lying between them. Looked up from germline, CDR1 is SNHLY and CDR2 is FYNNEI. The CDR3 region is CASSEVVSQAEQYF. CDR3 sequence (DNA): TGTGCCAGCAGTGAAGTCGTGTCGCAGGCCGAGCAGTACTTC.

The chain has TRBV5-6 and TRBJ1-4, with D perhaps TRBD1 (6 bases). V lost 4 bases to trimming and J lost 1 base, with 14 bases between them. CDR1 is SGHDT, CDR2 YYEEEE, per germline. There are 16 residues in the CDR3. The CDR3 loop reads CASSRPGAGTNEKLFF. The DNA of the CDR3 is TGTGCCAGCAGCCGCCCAGGGGCAGGAACTAATGAAAAACTGTTTTTT.

The gene calls are TRBV6-5 and TRBJ2-6; D call uncertain. The germline V and J ends were trimmed by 6 bases and 0 bases, with 6 bases remaining between them. The CDR3 length is 14 residues. The germline CDR1 and CDR2 sequences are MNHEY and SVGAGI. The DNA for the CDR3 is TGTGCCAGCAGACAACGCTCTGGGGCCAACGTCCTGACTTTC. Translated, it gives CASRQRSGANVLTF.

This rearrangement joins TRBV5-1 to TRBJ1-5, with D possibly TRBD1 on 5 matching bases. CDR1 is SGHRS, CDR2 YFSETQ, per germline. This CDR3 has 15 residues. Trimming took off 0 bases at V and 4 bases at J, with 11 bases between the two ends. This chain's CDR3 is CASSLEGPLNQPQHF. DNA of the CDR3: TGCGCCAGCAGCTTGGAGGGACCGCTGAATCAGCCCCAGCATTTT.

The chain couples TRBV28 to TRBJ1-2, with TRBD1 matching 10 bases. Germline assignment: CDR1 MDHEN and CDR2 SYDVKM. V lost 8 bases, J lost 4 bases, and 7 bases stayed unmatched. CDR3 length: 14 amino acids. In DNA form, the CDR3 reads TGTGCCAGCGGAACTGGGACAGGGGTCTATGGCTACACCTTC. This gives the protein CASGTGTGVYGYTF.

CDR3 protein: CASSGDRGHEQYF. The CDR3 bases are TGTGCCAGCAGCGGAGACAGGGGGCACGAGCAGTACTTC. The chain joins TRBV7-9 to TRBJ2-7; TRBD1 matches at 10 bases. Germline V gene lookup returns CDR1 SEHNR and CDR2 FQNEAQ (reference sequence). J lost 5 bases, V lost 5 bases, and 3 bases had no gene match. The CDR3 consists of 13 residues.

This CDR3 reads CASSPGGGEQFF. The CDR3 nucleotides are TGTGCCAGCAGCCCAGGGGGGGGCGAGCAGTTCTTC. This sequence joins TRBV7-2 and TRBJ2-1; D possibly matches TRBD1 or TRBD2 (7 bases each). The CDR3 totals 12 residues. V gave up 5 bases and J gave up 10 bases, with 12 bases separating them. Germline CDR1 is SGHTA and CDR2 is FQGNSA.

The rearrangement links TRBV4-1 to TRBJ1-6; maybe TRBD1 (6 bases). The CDR3 covers 15 residues. V dropped 5 bases and J dropped 7 bases, with 15 bases sitting between them. The V gene's germline CDR1 is MGHRA and CDR2 YSYEKL. The CDR3 protein is CASSSWTEPNSPLHF. In DNA, the CDR3 is TGCGCCAGCAGCTCCTGGACAGAGCCGAATTCACCCCTCCACTTT.

The chain combines TRBV4-3 with TRBJ2-7, with 7 bases matching TRBD2. Per germline, CDR1 LGHNA and CDR2 YSLEER. The CDR3 runs to 14 residues. The ends lost 4 bases at V and 6 bases at J; junction bases unmatched: 9. Here the CDR3 reads CASSLNREVGEQYF. In DNA, the CDR3 is TGCGCCAGCAGCCTCAACCGGGAGGTTGGCGAGCAGTACTTC.

J is TRBJ2-7 and V is TRBV14; D perhaps matches TRBD2 (7 bases). CDR1 is SGHDN, CDR2 FVKESK, per germline. The CDR3 runs to 16 residues. With 1 base removed from V and 3 bases from J, the gap between germline ends came to 16 bases. CDR3 in amino acids: CASSQVAGAPYYEQYF. Here the CDR3 DNA reads TGTGCCAGCAGCCAAGTGGCGGGGGCTCCCTACTACGAGCAGTACTTC.

The chain links TRBV4-1 to TRBJ2-5, with 14 bases identical to TRBD2. V was clipped by 4 bases and J by 3 bases; unmatched bases: 10. The CDR3 has 18 residues. CDR1 is MGHRA, CDR2 YSYEKL, per germline. CDR3 bases: TGCGCCAGCAGCCGCAATCCCGGGACTAGCGGGAGAGAAGAGACCCAGTACTTC. Translated: CASSRNPGTSGREETQYF.

This clone appeared a few times. The V and J genes are TRBV10-3 and TRBJ2-1, with 10 bases identical to TRBD1. Unmatched junction bases numbered 2, after V lost 2 bases and J lost 10 bases. Per the germline V gene, CDR1 is ENHRY and CDR2 is SYGVKD. This CDR3 has 13 residues. The CDR3: CAISEGQGDEQFF. The CDR3, as DNA: TGTGCCATCAGTGAGGGACAGGGGGACGAGCAGTTCTTC.

A remark on this clone: An end of the junction does not agree with germline; a read error may underlie this. The rearrangement uses TRBV18 and TRBJ2-7; 7 nucleotides align to TRBD1. The CDR3 consists of 14 residues. Germline-derived CDR1 and CDR2 are KGHSH and LQKENI. CDR3 in DNA: TGTGCCAGCTCACCGACAGGGACCTCCAACGAGCAGTACTTC. Protein: CASSPTGTSNEQYF. Drawing the rest from reference TRBV18 and TRBJ2-7, the complete variable domain is NAGVMQNPRHLVRRRGQEARLRCSPMKGHSHVYWYRQLPEEGLKFMVYLQKENIIDESGMPKERFSAEFPKEGPSILRIQQVVRGDSAAYFCASSPTGTSNEQYFGPGTRLTVT.

In this sample, this clone turned up a few times. Other nucleotide sequences in the sample specify the same CDR3. The rearrangement links TRBV30 to TRBJ1-5; D not certain. CDR3 length equals 13 residues. V dropped 0 bases and J dropped 0 bases, with 3 bases sitting between them. CDR1 and CDR2 (germline): GTSNPN, SVGIG (reference sequence). The CDR3, as DNA: TGTGCCTGGAGTGTCAGTAGCAATCAGCCCCAGCATTTT. Amino acid sequence: CAWSVSSNQPQHF.

This clone was observed a few times. The chain uses TRBV2 and TRBJ1-5; 7 bases line up with TRBD1. The CDR3 totals 14 residues. Germline V gene data show CDR1 as SNHLY and CDR2 as FYNNEI. With 6 bases clipped from V and 9 bases from J, the junction kept 11 bases outside the gene matches. The CDR3 protein is CASSRGQVYRPQHF. CDR3 nucleotides: TGTGCCAGCAGCCGAGGACAGGTCTACAGGCCCCAGCATTTT. The whole variable domain, remainder taken from reference TRBV2 and TRBJ1-5, is EPEVTQTPSHQVTQMGQEVILRCVPISNHLYFYWYRQILGQKVEFLVSFYNNEISEKSEIFDDQFSVERPDGSNFTLKIRSTKLEDSAMYFCASSRGQVYRPQHFGDGTRLSIL.

This clone was found a few times. This chain joins TRBV10-3 and TRBJ1-2; D not certain. CDR3 length equals 12 residues. The V and J ends lost 0 bases and 9 bases respectively, with 8 bases between them. Germline V gene lookup returns CDR1 ENHRY and CDR2 SYGVKD. CDR3: CAISESSDRYTF. As DNA, the CDR3 is TGTGCCATCAGTGAGTCTTCAGACCGCTACACCTTC.

This sequence joins TRBV4-2 and TRBJ2-5, with TRBD2 as a possible D gene (5 bases). The germline V gene has CDR1 LGHNA and CDR2 YNFKEQ. This CDR3 has 13 residues. The ends were cut back, 9 bases at V and 5 bases at J, with 16 bases in the middle. This CDR3 is CASSTGLRETQYF. The DNA for the CDR3 is TGTGCCAGTTCAACGGGGTTGCGGGAGACCCAGTACTTC.

V usage is TRBV7-8 and J usage is TRBJ2-5; TRBD2 matches at 8 bases. The CDR3 is made up of 15 amino acids. The V and J ends lost 3 bases and 4 bases, in that order; junction bases with no gene match: 7. Germline-derived CDR1 and CDR2 are SGHVS and FQNEAQ. The CDR3 coding sequence is TGTGCCAGCAGCTTTGGGGGGCTAGCGGGAGAGACCCAGTACTTC. Its translation is CASSFGGLAGETQYF.

The chain recombines TRBV5-1 with TRBJ2-7, with a possible D match to TRBD1 (6 bases). The CDR3 totals 14 residues. Trimming stripped 0 bases from V and 3 bases from J, with 10 bases between. The germline CDR1 and CDR2 sequences are SGHRS and YFSETQ. The chain's CDR3 is CASSLGTDGYEQYF. The CDR3 nucleotides read TGCGCCAGCAGCTTGGGGACAGACGGCTACGAGCAGTACTTC.